Following are 26 T cell receptor beta chains from one sample sequenced in a study of blood T cell repertoires in COVID-19. Measured with immunoSEQ multiplex PCR; TCRdb has only the in-frame clones, and not every one. In the table there are roughly 180,000 clones, 65% to 90% of which are singletons. Sample: peripheral blood. The receptors here all came from a man aged 55 to 70 with acute or convalescent COVID-19.

The chain is built from TRBV18 and TRBJ2-1; a possible D gene is TRBD2 (5 bases). This CDR3 comprises 17 residues. V lost 0 bases and J lost 1, with 13 bases in between. Per germline, CDR1 KGHSH and CDR2 LQKENI. The CDR3 sequence is CASSPPKFSGSYNEQFF. Here the CDR3 DNA reads TGTGCCAGCTCACCACCAAAATTCAGCGGATCCTACAATGAGCAGTTCTTC.

This chain joins TRBV2 and TRBJ1-5; D unresolved. V gave up 2 bases and J gave up 6 bases, with 5 bases separating them. Germline V gene lookup returns CDR1 SNHLY and CDR2 FYNNEI. The CDR3 has 12 amino acids. The CDR3, as DNA: TGTGCCAGCAGTGAAAGCGGTCAGCCCCAGCATTTT. It specifies CASSESGQPQHF.

The chain combines TRBV5-1 with TRBJ2-5; D is possibly TRBD1 (5 bases). Germline V gene lookup returns CDR1 SGHRS and CDR2 YFSETQ. This CDR3 comprises 12 residues. Trimming removed 4 bases at V and 4 bases at J, with 8 bases between. CDR3 loop: CASSGQRETQYF. CDR3 sequence (DNA): TGCGCCAGCAGCGGACAACGAGAGACCCAGTACTTC.

This clone was counted a single time. This chain connects TRBV3-1 (or the pseudogene TRBV3-2) to TRBJ2-2; TRBD2 matches at 11 bases. Germline trimming cut 4 bases from V and 3 bases from J; bases unmatched to any gene: 7. Germline lookup yields CDR1 LGHDT and CDR2 YNNKEL (reference sequence). This CDR3 region has 17 residues. CDR3 region: CASSLVAGGLYTGELFF. The CDR3 nucleotides read TGTGCCAGCAGCCTAGTAGCGGGAGGGCTTTACACCGGGGAGCTGTTTTTT.

The rearrangement links TRBV4-1 to TRBJ2-7; 8 nucleotides match TRBD2. There are 16 residues in the CDR3. V was pared by 0 bases and J by 3 bases, with 7 bases of the junction left unmatched. Germline-derived CDR1 and CDR2 are MGHRA and YSYEKL. The CDR3 DNA reads TGCGCCAGCAGCCAAGATCGTTCTAGCGGGTTCTACGAGCAGTACTTC. Amino acid sequence: CASSQDRSSGFYEQYF.

This clone was counted a few times. This chain uses TRBV5-4 with TRBJ2-1; TRBD2 matches at 14 bases. Germline-derived CDR1 and CDR2 are SGHNT and YYREEE (reference sequence). V shed 0 bases and J 6 bases; nucleotides not matched to a gene: 14. The CDR3 sequence is 20 residues long. The CDR3 DNA reads TGTGCCAGCAGCTTGGCTTTCGGGACTAGCGGGAGACAGGGAAGCAATGAGCAGTTCTTC. Translating gives CASSLAFGTSGRQGSNEQFF.

The chain recombines TRBV19 with TRBJ1-1, with D tentatively TRBD1 (5 bases). In germline, CDR1 is LNHDA, CDR2 SQIVND (reference sequence). Trimming pared 2 bases from V and 0 bases from J, leaving 19 bases between. The CDR3 length is 18 residues. CDR3 DNA sequence: TGTGCCAGTAGTATAATTCCCCTTCTGGGGGGATTGAACACTGAAGCTTTCTTT. It encodes CASSIIPLLGGLNTEAFF.

The CDR3 loop reads CASSLWDAGSSYEQYF. The CDR3 bases are TGTGCCAGCAGTTTATGGGATGCGGGGAGCTCCTACGAGCAGTACTTC. V gene TRBV28 combines with J gene TRBJ2-7; perhaps TRBD2 as D (6 bases). The CDR3 length is 16 residues. V lost 0 bases to trimming and J lost 0 bases, with 12 bases between them. Germline V gene data show CDR1 as MDHEN and CDR2 as SYDVKM.

The chain is built from TRBV18 and TRBJ2-5; TRBD1 is a possible D gene (6 bases). CDR3 length: 17 amino acids. Germline V lookup: CDR1 KGHSH, CDR2 LQKENI. Trimming stripped 5 bases from V and 5 bases from J, with 24 bases between. The CDR3 DNA reads TGTGCCAGCTCAATGACAGGTCCTAGCACCATGGGGGAGACCCAGTACTTC. Amino acids: CASSMTGPSTMGETQYF.

The CDR3 protein is CASSPDRAVTDTQYF. In DNA form, the CDR3 reads TGTGCCAGTAGTCCGGACAGGGCCGTCACAGATACGCAGTATTTT. V gene TRBV19 combines with J gene TRBJ2-3; 8 bases fit TRBD1. Trimming removed 5 bases from V and 2 bases from J; junction bases left unmatched: 6. The V gene's germline CDR1 is LNHDA and CDR2 SQIVND (reference sequence). This CDR3 has 15 amino acids.

The chain combines TRBV7-2 with TRBJ1-6, with D possibly TRBD1 on 6 matching bases. The CDR3 covers 16 residues. Germline CDR1 reads SGHTA; CDR2 reads FQGNSA. The V gene lost 6 bases and the J gene lost 7 bases, with 19 bases spanning the gap. The CDR3 DNA sequence: TGTGCCAGCAGTCTCTTCGCGGGGGGCGGGAATTCACCCCTCCACTTT. Amino acids: CASSLFAGGGNSPLHF.

The chain links TRBV19 to TRBJ1-5, with TRBD1 identical over 7 bases. This CDR3 has 16 residues. The V gene's germline CDR1 is LNHDA and CDR2 SQIVND (reference sequence). Trimming at V came to 0 bases and at J to 2 bases, leaving 4 bases not matched to a gene. CDR3: CASSIDHDRGNQPQHF. The CDR3 bases are TGTGCCAGTAGTATAGACCATGACAGGGGCAATCAGCCCCAGCATTTT.

This rearrangement joins TRBV24-1 to TRBJ1-2; 8 positions agree with TRBD1. The CDR3 has 16 residues. V was clipped by 6 bases and J by 2 bases; unmatched bases: 10. The V gene's germline CDR1 is KGHDR and CDR2 SFDVKD. The CDR3 loop is CATSPGTGFLNYGYTF. The CDR3 DNA reads TGTGCCACCAGTCCAGGGACAGGTTTTTTGAACTATGGCTACACCTTC.

The chain joins TRBV19 to TRBJ2-2; 12 bases match TRBD2. The germline V gene has CDR1 LNHDA and CDR2 SQIVND (reference sequence). CDR3 length: 16 amino acids. V dropped 6 bases and J dropped 4; count of bases not matched to a gene: 6. Here the CDR3 DNA reads TGTGCCAGTAGCACCCGGACTAGCGGGATCACCGGGGAGCTGTTTTTT. Protein: CASSTRTSGITGELFF.

This clone has just a few counts. The chain combines TRBV11-2 with TRBJ2-1; 8 positions agree with TRBD2. V shed 4 bases and J 3 bases; nucleotides not matched to a gene: 8. The germline CDR1 and CDR2 sequences are SGHAT and FQNNGV. The CDR3 covers 16 residues. CDR3 in DNA: TGTGCCAGCAGCTCCCGGAGGACTAGCAGCTACAATGAGCAGTTCTTC. Translated: CASSSRRTSSYNEQFF.

The chain carries TRBV6-6 and TRBJ1-3; no firm D call. The CDR3 has 15 amino acids. Trimming stripped 6 bases from V and 2 bases from J, with 14 bases between. The germline V gene encodes CDR1 MNHNY and CDR2 SVGAGI (reference sequence). The CDR3 DNA is TGTGCCAGCAGGTCCGGGTCACTGCCTGGAAACACCATATATTTT. This gives the protein CASRSGSLPGNTIYF.

The chain couples TRBV15 to TRBJ2-2, with TRBD1 matching over 7 bases. The CDR3 runs to 18 residues. Germline-derived CDR1 and CDR2 are LNHNV and YYDKDF (reference sequence). The V segment lost 5 bases and the J segment 4 bases; nucleotides outside the gene matches: 16. The CDR3 sequence: CATSPRPTGNRPTGELFF. The CDR3 nucleotides are TGTGCCACCAGCCCCCGCCCGACAGGGAATAGGCCCACCGGGGAGCTGTTTTTT.

This chain connects TRBV9 to TRBJ2-7; 10 bases are a match to TRBD2. After removal of 6 bases from V and 7 bases from J, the junction contained 16 bases not matched to a gene. Germline lookup yields CDR1 SGDLS and CDR2 YYNGEE. The CDR3 contains 16 residues. The DNA of the CDR3 is TGTGCCAGCACCCCAGGTGTAACTAGCGGGATCCGGGAGCAGTACTTC. As protein: CASTPGVTSGIREQYF.

The chain links TRBV11-1 to TRBJ2-1; 8 bases are a match to TRBD2. CDR3 length equals 14 residues. The ends lost 7 bases at V and 7 bases at J; junction bases unmatched: 9. Germline lookup yields CDR1 SGHAT and CDR2 FQDESV (reference sequence). CDR3 nucleotide sequence: TGTGCCAGCAACCCCCGGGCTAGCGGGAATGAGCAGTTCTTC. Translation gives CASNPRASGNEQFF.

In its sample, this clone was seen once. This rearrangement joins TRBV28 to TRBJ1-1, with unresolved D. Trimming stripped 5 bases from V and 0 bases from J, with 16 bases between. The CDR3 contains 16 residues. From germline, CDR1 is MDHEN and CDR2 SYDVKM. Here the CDR3 reads CASSTPQAGMNTEAFF. CDR3 nucleotide sequence: TGTGCCAGCAGTACCCCCCAGGCGGGCATGAACACTGAAGCTTTCTTT.

The gene calls are TRBV11-2 and TRBJ2-1; 11 bases fit TRBD2. The CDR3 length is 17 residues. CDR1 and CDR2 from the germline V gene are SGHAT and FQNNGV. V dropped 1 base and J dropped 4; count of bases not matched to a gene: 6. CDR3 in DNA: TGTGCCAGCAGCTTAGGCTCGGGACTAGCGGTTTACAATGAGCAGTTCTTC. It codes for CASSLGSGLAVYNEQFF.

The rearrangement joins TRBV5-4 to TRBJ2-5; D might be TRBD2 (6 bases). This CDR3 is built from 15 residues. Trimming removed 7 bases from V and 4 bases from J, with 20 bases in between. Germline V gives CDR1 SGHNT, CDR2 YYREEE (reference sequence). CDR3 coding DNA: TGTGCCAGCTCCGGGGGAGGTTTCTTAGGAGAGACCCAGTACTTC. This codes for CASSGGGFLGETQYF.

The rearrangement links TRBV5-1 to TRBJ2-2; possible D gene TRBD1, 6 bases. Trimming cost V 1 base and J 6 bases, with 13 bases left between them. Germline loops: CDR1 SGHRS, CDR2 YFSETQ. The CDR3 is 15 amino acids. The CDR3 DNA reads TGCGCCAGCAGCTTGATAGCAGGGGCGTCCGGGGAGCTGTTTTTT. This sequence encodes CASSLIAGASGELFF.

J is TRBJ2-7 and V is TRBV12-3 or TRBV12-4, with no clear D. The CDR3 runs 13 residues. Trimming cost V 2 bases and J 1 base, with 6 bases left between them. In DNA form, the CDR3 reads TGTGCCAGCAGTTTACAGGATTCCTACGAGCAGTACTTC. It translates to CASSLQDSYEQYF.

The chain has TRBV5-1 and TRBJ2-7; TRBD1 matches at 7 bases. V shed 0 bases, J shed 3 bases, and the junction held 6 bases outside the gene matches. CDR1 is SGHRS and CDR2 is YFSETQ in the germline V gene. The CDR3 contains 15 residues. CDR3 coding DNA: TGCGCCAGCAGCTTGGTAGGGGACAGCGACTACGAGCAGTACTTC. Translated, it gives CASSLVGDSDYEQYF.

This chain connects TRBV13 to TRBJ2-3; a possible D gene is TRBD2 (6 bases). This CDR3 comprises 15 residues. With 4 bases removed from V and 2 bases from J, the gap between germline ends came to 13 bases. Germline V gene lookup returns CDR1 PRHDT and CDR2 FYEKMQ (reference sequence). CDR3 in DNA: TGTGCCAGCAGCTCCCGGGGGAGGCACACAGATACGCAGTATTTT. Amino acids: CASSSRGRHTDTQYF.